The rows below give T cell receptor beta chains drawn from one sample of a study of blood T cells in healthy people across ages. TCRdb itself ran the 5' RACE reads through MiXCR, one entry per CDR3 protein. The sample has 600,000 to 800,000 distinct CDR3 sequences, around a fifth seen once. The sequencing sample was made of blood. These receptor sequences come from a man in his sixties or seventies in good health. CDR3s include the opening cysteine and the closing phenylalanine or tryptophan. D genes are given only for firm matches. Clone size appears in some rows only: once, few, many, or a class for an expanded clone.

d_gene	v_gene	j_gene	abundance	CDR3nt	CDR3aa
.	TRBV2	TRBJ2-1	.	TGTGCCAGCAGTGAAATAGCGTTTGAGCAGTTCTTC	CASSEIAFEQFF
.	TRBV7-2	TRBJ2-6	.	TGTGCCAGCAGCTCCCCCAGGGGGGTCTCCGGGGCCAACGTCCTGACTTTC	CASSSPRGVSGANVLTF
.	TRBV6-2/TRBV6-3	TRBJ2-1	.	TGTGCCAGCGGCAGGGTGAGAGGGTCCTCCTACAATGAGCAGTTCTTC	CASGRVRGSSYNEQFF
.	TRBV4-1	TRBJ1-2	few	TGCGCCAGCAGCCAGCCGAGTTCAGGCTACACCTTC	CASSQPSSGYTF
.	TRBV6-1	TRBJ1-1	.	TGTGCCAGCAGTCACAAGATGAACACTGAAGCTTTCTTT	CASSHKMNTEAFF
TRBD2	TRBV20-1	TRBJ2-5	.	TGCAGTGCTAGTTGGCCGGGAGGTGGGCAAGAGACCCAGTACTTC	CSASWPGGGQETQYF
.	TRBV3-1	TRBJ1-1	.	TGTGCCAGCAACCACGGGACGGAAAACACTGAAGCTTTCTTT	CASNHGTENTEAFF
.	TRBV6-2/TRBV6-3	TRBJ2-4	.	TGTGCCAGCAGTTACTCGACCATTGGGACAAGCGAGGGGTACTTC	CASSYSTIGTSEGYF
.	TRBV28	TRBJ1-3	few	TGTGCCAGCAGTTCTACACAGGGAGCTGGAAACACCATATATTTT	CASSSTQGAGNTIYF
.	TRBV28	TRBJ2-7	few	TGTGCCAGCAAAAGATCCTACGAGCAGTACTTC	CASKRSYEQYF
TRBD2	TRBV20-1	TRBJ2-1	.	TGCAGTGCTAGCCCTAAGGAACTAGCGGGTTACAATGAGCAGTTCTTC	CSASPKELAGYNEQFF
.	TRBV20-1	TRBJ1-1	.	TGCAGTGCCAAACCGAACACTGAAGCTTTCTTT	CSAKPNTEAFF
.	TRBV6-5	TRBJ1-5	.	TGTGCCAGCGGGGCGGTTAGCAATCAGCCCCAGCATTTT	CASGAVSNQPQHF
TRBD1	TRBV5-1	TRBJ2-1	few	TGCGCCAGCAGCTTACCCGGGACAGGGGTATACAATGAGCAGTTCTTC	CASSLPGTGVYNEQFF
.	TRBV19	TRBJ2-1	few	TGTGCCAGTAGTATAGTGGGAAGGAGCAATGAGCAGTTCTTC	CASSIVGRSNEQFF
TRBD2	TRBV29-1	TRBJ2-1	many	TGCAGCGTTTTACTGGGAGGGCCCGAGCAGTTCTTC	CSVLLGGPEQFF
TRBD2	TRBV20-1	TRBJ2-7	.	TGCAGTGCTAGAGCGACTAGCGGTCTCTCCTACGAGCAGTACTTC	CSARATSGLSYEQYF
.	TRBV18	TRBJ2-7	many	TGTGCCAGCTCACCAGGGACACTAATGGCCTACGAGCAGTACTTC	CASSPGTLMAYEQYF
.	TRBV6-2/TRBV6-3	TRBJ2-7	.	TGTGCCAGCAGCCTCGCCGCGGCGGGCGGTAGTTACGAGCAGTACTTC	CASSLAAAGGSYEQYF
.	TRBV7-2	TRBJ2-7	.	TGTGCCAGCAGCTTCACCGGGACAATCATCACCTACGAGCAGTACTTC	CASSFTGTIITYEQYF
TRBD2	TRBV6-5	TRBJ2-3	few	TGTGCCAGCAGTCTACTAGCGGTAGTAGACACAGATACGCAGTATTTT	CASSLLAVVDTDTQYF
.	TRBV2	TRBJ2-7	many	TGTGCCAGCAGTGACCCAGCTGTCCCCTACGAGCAGTACTTC	CASSDPAVPYEQYF
TRBD2	TRBV5-6	TRBJ2-2	many	TGTGCCAGCAGTTCCCTGGGGACTAGCGGGTTCACCGGGGAGCTGTTTTTT	CASSSLGTSGFTGELFF
.	TRBV11-2	TRBJ1-1	.	TGTGCCAGCAGCTTATTGAAGGTAGGGTTAGCAAACCGGGCCCTGAACACTGAAGCTTTCTTT	CASSLLKVGLANRALNTEAFF
TRBD1	TRBV20-1	TRBJ2-7	.	TGCAGTGCTAGCGGGACAGGGGGTTGGGACGAGCAGTACTTC	CSASGTGGWDEQYF
.	TRBV14	TRBJ2-1	.	TGTGCCAGCAGCCAACGACTAGCCTACAATGAGCAGTTCTTC	CASSQRLAYNEQFF
TRBD1	TRBV29-1	TRBJ1-2	many	TGCAGCGTCACAGGGGTGGAGGGCTACACCTTC	CSVTGVEGYTF
.	TRBV28	TRBJ2-5	.	TGTGCCAGCCCTACTCGCGGGAAGACAGAAAAAGAGACCCAGTACTTC	CASPTRGKTEKETQYF
TRBD2	TRBV28	TRBJ2-7	.	TGTGCCAGCAGCCAAGGGACTAGCGTCTCCTACGAGCAGTACTTC	CASSQGTSVSYEQYF
TRBD2	TRBV5-1	TRBJ2-1	.	TGCGCCAGCAGCGTTCGGACTAGTGTCAATGAGCAGTTCTTC	CASSVRTSVNEQFF
.	TRBV7-2	TRBJ2-5	many	TGTGCCAGCAGCCGAGGACAAGGAGAGACCCAGTACTTC	CASSRGQGETQYF
.	TRBV6-2/TRBV6-3	TRBJ2-4	.	TGTGCCAGCAGTGAACTTTCGCCTACCAAAAACATTCAGTACTTC	CASSELSPTKNIQYF
TRBD2	TRBV15	TRBJ2-5	.	TGTGCCACCAGCAGAGGCATCAGCGGGAGTGGTGAGACCCAGTACTTC	CATSRGISGSGETQYF
.	TRBV20-1	TRBJ2-5	few	TGCAGTGCTAGAGTAGCGGCAGCCAGTACCCAAGAGACCCAGTACTTC	CSARVAAASTQETQYF
TRBD2	TRBV7-2	TRBJ2-1	many	TGTGCCAGCACTCTAATGGGTGGTAGCGGGAGTGGAGCGGGTGAGCAGTTCTTC	CASTLMGGSGSGAGEQFF
.	TRBV7-9	TRBJ2-7	.	TGTGCCAGCAGCCTTGGACCATGCTACGAGCAGTACTTC	CASSLGPCYEQYF
.	TRBV29-1	TRBJ2-1	.	TGCAGCGTTGAACTAGGAATGCCCAATGAGCAGTTCTTC	CSVELGMPNEQFF
.	TRBV24-1	TRBJ2-2	few	TGTGCCACCAGTAGTGGGAACACCGGGGAGCTGTTTTTT	CATSSGNTGELFF
TRBD2	TRBV20-1	TRBJ2-1	few	TGCAGTGCTACCCCTAGCGGGAGTATGAGTCGCGAGCAGTTCTTC	CSATPSGSMSREQFF
.	TRBV7-3	TRBJ2-1	.	TGTGCCAGCAGCTTTACCCTAGGGACCCCTTACAATGAGCAGTTCTTC	CASSFTLGTPYNEQFF
.	TRBV10-3	TRBJ1-6	.	TGTGCCATCAGAACCGAGACAGATAATTCACCCCTCCACTTT	CAIRTETDNSPLHF
TRBD1	TRBV12-3/TRBV12-4	TRBJ2-4	.	TGTGCCAGCAGTCGTCCCGGGACAGGGACCAAAAACATTCAGTACTTC	CASSRPGTGTKNIQYF
.	TRBV6-2/TRBV6-3	TRBJ1-2	few	TGTGCCAGCAGTTACACCGGGACACGGATCGATTATGGCTACACCTTC	CASSYTGTRIDYGYTF
.	TRBV5-1	TRBJ1-2	.	TGCGCCAGCAGCTCGGGACGGGAAAACTATGGCTACACCTTC	CASSSGRENYGYTF
TRBD2	TRBV10-3	TRBJ2-7	few	TGTGCCATCAGTGGGCGGGAGTCCGAGCAGTACTTC	CAISGRESEQYF
.	TRBV15	TRBJ2-3	.	TGTGCCACCAGCAGAGCCACAGATACGCAGTATTTT	CATSRATDTQYF
.	TRBV3-1	TRBJ2-1	few	TGTGCCAGCAGCGGTAGAACAGGCGACAATGAGCAGTTCTTC	CASSGRTGDNEQFF
.	TRBV4-1	TRBJ2-3	.	TGCGCCAGCAGCCAAGTGCGGGACGGCCGAGTGACGCAGTATTTT	CASSQVRDGRVTQYF
TRBD1	TRBV10-1	TRBJ2-7	many	TGCGCCAGCAGTGAGTACAGGGGGCTTGAGCAGTACTTC	CASSEYRGLEQYF
.	TRBV19	TRBJ1-3	.	TGTGCCACCCTGACAGGTCAATCCTCTGGAAACACCATATATTTT	CATLTGQSSGNTIYF
TRBD2	TRBV20-1	TRBJ2-7	.	TGCAGTGCTAGACCACTAGCGGGAGTTAACGAGCAGTACTTC	CSARPLAGVNEQYF
TRBD1	TRBV9	TRBJ2-7	.	TGTGCCAGCAGCGTAGAGGGACAGGGATCCTACGAGCAGTGCTTC	CASSVEGQGSYEQCF
.	TRBV29-1	TRBJ1-1	few	TGCAGCGCTGGGGGGATGAACACTGAAGCTTTCTTT	CSAGGMNTEAFF
.	TRBV18	TRBJ2-5	.	TGTGCCAGCTCACCGCTTGCGGGACTGACCGAAGAGACCCAGTACTTC	CASSPLAGLTEETQYF
.	TRBV6-5	TRBJ2-2	.	TGTGCCAGCAGTTACTCCGGCAGGGGCACCGGGGAGCTGTTTTTT	CASSYSGRGTGELFF